Listed below are T cell receptor beta chains from one sample, sequenced in a study of blood T cells in healthy people across ages. MiXCR, run by TCRdb on the 5' RACE reads, gives a single entry per CDR3 protein. The profile shows roughly 830,000 distinct CDR3 sequences, approximately 67% of them singletons. Material: blood. These receptors came from a man aged 30 to 45 in good health. Both conserved end residues are part of each CDR3. D genes are given only for firm matches. Size is omitted from some rows. Given values are once, few, many or a class for expanded clones.

d_gene: NA
abundance: few
v_gene: TRBV6-2/TRBV6-3
j_gene: TRBJ2-1
CDR3aa: CASSYTSYYEQFF
CDR3nt: TGTGCCAGCAGTTACACCAGTTACTATGAGCAGTTCTTC

d_gene: NA
abundance: few
v_gene: TRBV29-1
j_gene: TRBJ2-7
CDR3aa: CSVTKLDYEQYF
CDR3nt: TGCAGCGTTACCAAACTAGACTACGAGCAGTACTTC

d_gene: NA
abundance: NA
v_gene: TRBV3-1
j_gene: TRBJ1-6
CDR3aa: CASSQDRMVSPLHF
CDR3nt: TGTGCCAGCAGCCAAGACAGGATGGTGTCACCCCTCCACTTT

d_gene: NA
abundance: NA
v_gene: TRBV9
j_gene: TRBJ2-3
CDR3aa: CASSPPSTFTDTQYF
CDR3nt: TGTGCCAGCAGCCCCCCTTCGACCTTCACAGATACGCAGTATTTT

d_gene: TRBD2
abundance: NA
v_gene: TRBV5-4
j_gene: TRBJ2-1
CDR3aa: CASSFGTNNEQFF
CDR3nt: TGTGCCAGCAGCTTTGGGACTAACAATGAGCAGTTCTTC

d_gene: NA
abundance: NA
v_gene: TRBV20-1
j_gene: TRBJ2-3
CDR3aa: CSAPRQTDTQYF
CDR3nt: TGCAGTGCTCCCCGACAGACAGATACGCAGTATTTT

d_gene: NA
abundance: NA
v_gene: TRBV13
j_gene: TRBJ2-1
CDR3aa: CASSFQQEVNNEQFF
CDR3nt: TGTGCCAGCAGCTTCCAACAGGAGGTTAACAATGAGCAGTTCTTC

d_gene: NA
abundance: NA
v_gene: TRBV9
j_gene: TRBJ2-1
CDR3aa: CASSVVTSNEQFF
CDR3nt: TGTGCCAGCAGCGTAGTGACTAGCAATGAGCAGTTCTTC

d_gene: TRBD1
abundance: NA
v_gene: TRBV7-9
j_gene: TRBJ2-7
CDR3aa: CTSSLEGQGVYEQYF
CDR3nt: TGTACCAGCAGCTTAGAAGGACAGGGGGTCTACGAGCAGTACTTC

d_gene: NA
abundance: NA
v_gene: TRBV6-2/TRBV6-3
j_gene: TRBJ1-6
CDR3aa: CASSYRKTTVFNSPLHF
CDR3nt: TGTGCCAGCAGTTACAGGAAAACGACAGTATTTAATTCACCCCTCCACTTT

d_gene: NA
abundance: NA
v_gene: TRBV12-3/TRBV12-4
j_gene: TRBJ2-7
CDR3aa: CASSWQGPYEQYF
CDR3nt: TGTGCCAGCAGTTGGCAGGGACCCTACGAGCAGTACTTC

d_gene: NA
abundance: NA
v_gene: TRBV20-1
j_gene: TRBJ2-7
CDR3aa: CSAYDSNEQYF
CDR3nt: TGCAGTGCTTACGACAGCAACGAGCAGTACTTC

d_gene: NA
abundance: once
v_gene: TRBV12-3/TRBV12-4
j_gene: TRBJ2-7
CDR3aa: CASSRAPRGSHEQYF
CDR3nt: TGTGCCAGCAGTCGGGCCCCACGGGGATCCCACGAGCAGTACTTC